The 18 T cell receptor beta chains below all came from one sample that was sequenced in a study of early T cells in non-severe SARS-CoV-2 infection. From the 5' RACE reads, TCRdb called clonotypes with MiXCR, one entry per CDR3 protein. The top ten hold around 5% of the sample, which has 60,000 to 75,000 distinct CDR3 sequences, about 10% seen once. Sequencing was performed on whole blood, taken at baseline. All receptors come from an adult who was a healthcare worker with PCR-confirmed SARS-CoV-2 infection or an uninfected control (not recorded which).

This clonotype was picked up many times. The genes are TRBV7-9 and TRBJ1-1, with 7 bases aligning to TRBD1. The trim removed 4 bases at V and 11 bases at J, leaving 4 bases unmatched. Germline loops: CDR1 SEHNR, CDR2 FQNEAQ (reference sequence). The CDR3 spans 11 residues. Here the CDR3 reads CASSSQGGAFF. CDR3 coding DNA: TGTGCCAGCAGCTCCCAGGGGGGGGCTTTCTTT.

This rearrangement joins TRBV13 to TRBJ1-1, with 8 bases that match TRBD1. The CDR3 is made up of 13 amino acids. The germline V gene encodes CDR1 PRHDT and CDR2 FYEKMQ (reference sequence). V lost 5 bases to trimming and J lost 4 bases; unmatched junction nucleotides: 3. CDR3 protein: CASSRQGSTEAFF. Written as DNA, the CDR3 is TGTGCCAGCAGCCGACAGGGGTCCACTGAAGCTTTCTTT.

The chain links TRBV7-9 to TRBJ2-1; D perhaps matches TRBD1 (6 bases). The CDR3 consists of 14 residues. V was pared by 1 base and J by 4 bases, with 8 bases between. Germline values: CDR1 SEHNR, CDR2 FQNEAQ (reference sequence). In DNA, the CDR3 is TGTGCCAGCAGCTTAGAGGACAGTTACAATGAGCAGTTCTTC. It specifies CASSLEDSYNEQFF. Complete variable domain (other parts from reference TRBV7-9 and TRBJ2-1): DTGVSQNPRHKITKRGQNVTFRCDPISEHNRLYWYRQTLGQGPEFLTYFQNEAQLEKSRLLSDRFSAERPKGSFSTLEIQRTEQGDSAMYLCASSLEDSYNEQFFGPGTRLTVL.

The CDR3: CASTVGNIQYF. The CDR3 DNA follows: TGTGCCAGCACGGTCGGAAACATTCAGTACTTC. The gene calls are TRBV12-3 or TRBV12-4 and TRBJ2-4; D is unresolved. This CDR3 is built from 11 residues. V lost 7 bases and J lost 6, with 7 bases in between.

The genes are TRBV7-9 and TRBJ1-1; the match to TRBD1 covers 8 bases. The CDR3 sequence is 12 residues long. V dropped 4 bases and J dropped 10; count of bases not matched to a gene: 5. Germline V gene sequence: CDR1 SEHNR, CDR2 FQNEAQ (reference sequence). DNA of the CDR3: TGTGCCAGCAGCTACTCAGGGGGCTCAGCTTTCTTT. Translation: CASSYSGGSAFF.

The chain uses TRBV10-3 and TRBJ2-5; D perhaps matches TRBD2 (5 bases). Trimming stripped 2 bases from V and 5 bases from J, with 9 bases between. Germline CDR1 reads ENHRY; CDR2 reads SYGVKD. The CDR3 is 13 residues long. As DNA, the CDR3 is TGTGCCATCAGTGAGCGGGGAACGGAGACCCAGTACTTC. Translated, it gives CAISERGTETQYF.

V usage is TRBV7-2 and J usage is TRBJ2-5; TRBD2 is a possible D gene (5 bases). V lost 2 bases, J lost 1 base, and 8 bases lay in between. The germline gives CDR1 SGHTA, CDR2 FQGNSA. CDR3 length: 14 amino acids. Here the CDR3 reads CASSLSSSQETQYF. CDR3 nucleotide sequence: TGTGCCAGCAGCTTATCTAGCAGCCAAGAGACCCAGTACTTC.

By share, this clonotype ranks as medium-sized (0.01 to 0.1%). The V call is TRBV4-1, the J call TRBJ1-2; D ambiguous. CDR3 length: 17 amino acids. Per the germline V gene, CDR1 is MGHRA and CDR2 is YSYEKL. Trimming stripped 0 bases from V and 4 bases from J, with 18 bases between. In DNA form, the CDR3 reads TGCGCCAGCAGCCAAGACCCCCGGCCGTTGGATTCCTATGGCTACACCTTC. Encoded protein: CASSQDPRPLDSYGYTF.

The sample holds a few counts of this clonotype. J is TRBJ1-4 and V is TRBV5-5; D might be TRBD1 (6 bases). Trimming left V 0 bases short and J 14 bases short, with 20 bases between. The CDR3 is made up of 15 amino acids. Germline V gives CDR1 SGHKS, CDR2 YYEKEE (reference sequence). This CDR3 reads CASSLGDRLMMRLFF. For the CDR3, the DNA is TGTGCCAGCAGCTTGGGCGACAGGTTAATGATGCGGCTGTTTTTT.

This rearrangement joins TRBV5-1 to TRBJ2-2, with 9 bases identical to TRBD1. Trimming removed 4 bases from V and 0 bases from J; junction bases left unmatched: 4. From germline, CDR1 is SGHRS and CDR2 YFSETQ. The CDR3 contains 16 residues. In nucleotides, the CDR3 is TGCGCCAGCAGCACGGACAGGGGAGCGAACACCGGGGAGCTGTTTTTT. Amino acids: CASSTDRGANTGELFF.

This clonotype appeared many times. CDR3 residues: CASTGRGGDTQYF. For the CDR3, the DNA is TGTGCCAGCACCGGGAGAGGAGGGGATACGCAGTATTTT. The chain is built from TRBV6-2 or TRBV6-3 and TRBJ2-3, with D maybe TRBD2 (6 bases). Germline assignment: CDR1 MNHEY and CDR2 SVGEGT. Trimming removed 7 bases at V and 6 bases at J, with 14 bases between. The CDR3 loop spans 13 amino acids.

This clonotype was counted only a few times. V is TRBV20-1 and J is TRBJ2-3; TRBD1 matches at 10 bases. V lost 6 bases, J lost 2 bases, and 8 bases stayed unmatched. Germline CDR1 DFQATT, CDR2 SNEGSKA (reference sequence). The CDR3 loop spans 15 amino acids. This chain's CDR3 is CSAQDRGGPTDTQYF. The CDR3 nucleotides read TGCAGTGCCCAGGACAGGGGGGGACCCACAGATACGCAGTATTTT.

The chain employs TRBV25-1 and TRBJ2-1, with a tentative D call TRBD1 (6 bases). The CDR3 is 13 amino acids. Trimming stripped 2 bases from V and 12 bases from J, with 14 bases between. Looked up from germline, CDR1 is MGHDK and CDR2 is SYGVNS. CDR3 amino acids: CASSELAEGVQFF. The CDR3 DNA sequence: TGTGCCAGCAGTGAACTAGCCGAGGGGGTGCAGTTCTTC.

This clonotype was counted only a few times. The CDR3 nucleotides are TGTGCCAGCAGCGAGGGACAGATCCCTGGCTACACCTTC. This translates into CASSEGQIPGYTF. This chain uses TRBV5-4 with TRBJ1-2; 7 bases align to TRBD1. The CDR3 extends over 13 amino acids. From germline, CDR1 is SGHNT and CDR2 YYREEE (reference sequence). The J segment lost 7 bases and the V segment lost 4 bases, leaving 7 bases of the junction unmatched.

This chain connects TRBV29-1 to TRBJ2-1; 12 nucleotides line up with TRBD2. Germline CDR1 and CDR2: SQVTM and ANQGSEA. Trimming cost V 5 bases and J 7 bases; bases outside gene matches: 6. This CDR3 region has 14 residues. The DNA of the CDR3 is TGCAGCGTTTCCCAGGGACTAGCGGGTAATGAGCAGTTCTTC. Its translation is CSVSQGLAGNEQFF.

The table lists this clonotype with many counts. Written as DNA, the CDR3 is TGTGCTAGTGGTTTGAGGGCTTTCTATGGCTACACCTTC. Its protein product is CASGLRAFYGYTF. This chain uses TRBV12-5 with TRBJ1-2; D is unresolved. Germline values: CDR1 LGHNT, CDR2 FRNRAP. V was cut by 2 bases and J by 4 bases, with 8 bases left in between. There are 13 residues in the CDR3.

This clonotype has at least ten counts. This rearrangement joins TRBV20-1 to TRBJ2-7; tentative D call: TRBD2 (7 bases). The length of the CDR3 is 12 residues. CDR1 and CDR2 from the germline V gene are DFQATT and SNEGSKA (reference sequence). Deletions cut 7 bases from V and 4 bases from J, with 14 bases between. The CDR3 spells CSGMAGAYEQYF. The DNA of the CDR3 is TGCAGTGGGATGGCGGGGGCTTACGAGCAGTACTTC.

This clonotype was counted at least ten times. The chain combines TRBV6-5 with TRBJ2-7, with 8 bases that match TRBD1. Germline V gene data show CDR1 as MNHEY and CDR2 as SVGAGI. Trimming took 6 bases from V and 5 from J; bases not matched to a gene: 6. The CDR3 has 13 residues. Here the CDR3 reads CASRGQGRDEQYF. CDR3 bases: TGTGCCAGCAGAGGACAGGGAAGAGACGAGCAGTACTTC.